These 4 T cell receptor beta chains share one sample of origin, sequenced in a study of CD8 T cells in Susac syndrome. An input of roughly 0.5 to 1 ug of RNA was subjected to reverse transcription using random hexamers. TCRdb passed the immunoSEQ multiplex PCR reads through MiXCR, listing each CDR3 protein once. The sample has about 120,000 distinct CDR3 sequences; around 90% are singletons. Specimen: CD8+ T cells from PBMCs. The receptor source for this set is a human donor in good health.

The DNA of the CDR3 is TGCGCCAGCAGCCAAGAGGGGCCGGGACAGGGTAGCTACGAGCAGTACTTC. It encodes CASSQEGPGQGSYEQYF. V and J are TRBV4-1 and TRBJ2-7; 9 nucleotides align to TRBD1. This CDR3 contains 17 residues. Germline V gene sequence: CDR1 MGHRA, CDR2 YSYEKL. The junction had 9 bases not matched to a gene; V was cut back by 0 bases and J by 3 bases.

The chain combines TRBV14 with TRBJ1-1; D ambiguous. CDR1 is SGHDN and CDR2 is FVKESK in the germline V gene. Trimming removed 1 base from V and 0 bases from J, with 6 bases in between. The CDR3 is 14 amino acids. The CDR3 sequence: CASSQGHLNTEAFF. DNA for the CDR3: TGTGCCAGCAGCCAAGGGCACTTGAACACTGAAGCTTTCTTT.

The count of this clonotype is one. The V and J genes are TRBV20-1 and TRBJ2-3; 11 nucleotides align to TRBD2. After removal of 6 bases from V and 4 bases from J, the junction contained 12 bases not matched to a gene. Germline CDR1 and CDR2: DFQATT and SNEGSKA (reference sequence). The CDR3 runs 16 residues. CDR3 amino acids: CSAALDSGRAADTQYF. The CDR3 DNA reads as TGCAGTGCGGCGTTAGATAGCGGGAGGGCCGCAGATACGCAGTATTTT.

The chain couples TRBV20-1 to TRBJ2-5, with a possible D match to TRBD1 (5 bases). The CDR3 spans 12 residues. CDR1 and CDR2 from the germline V gene are DFQATT and SNEGSKA (reference sequence). Deletions cut 1 base from V and 7 bases from J, with 10 bases between. This CDR3 is CSARGRAVTQYF. CDR3 coding DNA: TGCAGTGCTAGAGGCAGGGCGGTGACCCAGTACTTC.